This TCR beta chain is drawn from a study of blood T cells in healthy people across ages. In this sample, this clonotype turned up once. A second about 7 to 11 cycle PCR used barcoded and J-beta primers. TCRdb used MiXCR to reprocess the 5' RACE reads, holding one entry per CDR3 protein. The sample lists approximately 850,000 distinct CDR3 sequences, more than 45% seen once, with 22% in the top ten. The length of the CDR3 is 15 residues. From germline, CDR1 is SGHTA and CDR2 FQGNSA. This TCR derives from a man aged 30 to 45 in good health. The V call is TRBV7-2, the J call TRBJ2-4; tentatively, D is TRBD1 or TRBD2 (5 bases each). The DNA matches TRBJ2-7 better at its end, which makes the J call doubtful. What was sequenced was blood. The CDR3 reads CASSLVSGPAYEQYF. The CDR3 DNA follows: TGTGCCAGCAGCTTAGTGTCGGGACCCGCCTACGAGCAGTACTTC.